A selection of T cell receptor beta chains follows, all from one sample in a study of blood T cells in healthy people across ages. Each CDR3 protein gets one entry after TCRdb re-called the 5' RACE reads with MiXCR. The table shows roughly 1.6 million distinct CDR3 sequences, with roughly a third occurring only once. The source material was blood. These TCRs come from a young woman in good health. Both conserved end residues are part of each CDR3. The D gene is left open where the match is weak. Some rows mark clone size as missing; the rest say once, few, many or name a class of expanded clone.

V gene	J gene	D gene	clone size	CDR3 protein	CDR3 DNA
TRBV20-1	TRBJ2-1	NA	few	CSASSRGNEQFF	TGCAGTGCTAGCTCTCGGGGCAATGAGCAGTTCTTC
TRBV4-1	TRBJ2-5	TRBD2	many	CASSSRWETSGGPRTQYF	TGCGCCAGCAGCTCCCGGTGGGAGACTAGCGGGGGACCCAGGACCCAGTACTTC
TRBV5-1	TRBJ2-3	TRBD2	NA	CASSIGGLAASTDTQYF	TGCGCCAGCAGCATAGGGGGACTAGCGGCTAGCACAGATACGCAGTATTTT
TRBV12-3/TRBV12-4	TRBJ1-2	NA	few	CASSFGAMGTYGYTF	TGTGCCAGCAGTTTTGGGGCCATGGGGACCTATGGCTACACCTTC
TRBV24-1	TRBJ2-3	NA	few	CATSDGRLDTQYF	TGTGCCACCAGTGATGGCCGACTGGATACGCAGTATTTT
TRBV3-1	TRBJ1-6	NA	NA	CASSLTGENSPLHF	TGTGCCAGCAGCCTCACAGGCGAAAATTCACCCCTCCACTTT
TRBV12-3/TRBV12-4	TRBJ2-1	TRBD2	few	CASSYSGTAGSYNEQFF	TGTGCCAGCAGCTATAGCGGGACCGCGGGGTCCTACAATGAGCAGTTCTTC
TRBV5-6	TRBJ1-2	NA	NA	CASSDMGGPTEYGYTF	TGTGCCAGCAGCGATATGGGGGGGCCAACTGAGTATGGCTACACCTTC
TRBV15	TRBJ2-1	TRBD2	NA	CATAGGSGSRGNEQFF	TGTGCCACCGCTGGCGGTAGCGGGAGTCGGGGCAATGAGCAGTTCTTC
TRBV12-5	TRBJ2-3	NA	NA	CASGPSADTQYF	TGTGCTAGTGGTCCTAGTGCAGATACGCAGTATTTT
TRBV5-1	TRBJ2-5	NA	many	CASSVSGEETQYF	TGTGCCAGCAGTGTATCGGGGGAAGAGACCCAGTACTTC
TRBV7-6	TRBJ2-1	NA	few	CASSLWSYNEQFF	TGTGCCAGCAGCTTATGGTCCTACAATGAGCAGTTCTTC
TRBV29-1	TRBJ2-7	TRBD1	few	CSVEDRDSTAYEQYF	TGCAGCGTTGAAGATCGGGACAGTACGGCCTACGAGCAGTACTTC
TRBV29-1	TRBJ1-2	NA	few	CSVPRGVGYTF	TGCAGCGTCCCCAGAGGGGTTGGCTACACCTTC
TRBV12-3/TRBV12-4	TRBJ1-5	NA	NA	CASRQAGSSNQPQHF	TGCGCCAGCCGGCAAGCAGGGAGTAGCAATCAGCCCCAGCATTTT
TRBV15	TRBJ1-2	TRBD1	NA	CATSRTPGTVVTGYTF	TGTGCCACCAGCAGAACCCCGGGGACAGTGGTTACTGGCTACACCTTC
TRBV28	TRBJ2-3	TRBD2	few	CASSGTSGVEGTDTQYF	TGTGCCAGCAGCGGGACTAGCGGAGTGGAGGGCACAGATACGCAGTATTTT
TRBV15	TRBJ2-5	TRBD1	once	CATSRDKGAVKAQYF	TGTGCCACCAGCAGAGACAAGGGGGCAGTAAAGGCCCAGTACTTC
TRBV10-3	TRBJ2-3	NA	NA	CAISEGDLTGTQYF	TGTGCCATCAGTGAGGGGGACCTCACAGGTACGCAGTATTTT
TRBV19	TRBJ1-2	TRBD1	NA	CASSQQGAGYGYTF	TGTGCCAGTAGTCAACAGGGGGCTGGCTATGGCTACACCTTC
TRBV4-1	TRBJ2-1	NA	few	CASSQQMGGNEQFF	TGCGCCAGCAGCCAACAAATGGGAGGCAATGAGCAGTTCTTC
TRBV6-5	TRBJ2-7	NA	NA	CASSYYGTTYEQYF	TGTGCCAGCAGTTACTACGGGACCACCTACGAGCAGTACTTC
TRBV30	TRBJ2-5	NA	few	CAWSGHKEETQYF	TGTGCCTGGAGCGGCCACAAGGAGGAGACCCAGTACTTC
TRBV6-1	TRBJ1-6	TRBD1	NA	CASSETGRASPLHF	TGTGCCAGCAGTGAGACAGGGCGGGCGTCACCCCTCCACTTT
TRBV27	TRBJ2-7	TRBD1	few	CASSHRPGQGAREQYF	TGTGCCAGCAGCCACCGCCCGGGACAGGGGGCGCGGGAGCAGTACTTC
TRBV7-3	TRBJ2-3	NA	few	CASSLKAGDTQYF	TGTGCCAGCAGCTTAAAGGCGGGAGATACGCAGTATTTT
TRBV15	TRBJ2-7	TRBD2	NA	CATSRGRREGYEQYF	TGTGCCACCAGCAGAGGGAGGCGGGAGGGGTACGAGCAGTACTTC
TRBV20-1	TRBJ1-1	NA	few	CSATRRNTEAFF	TGCAGTGCTACCAGGAGGAACACTGAAGCTTTCTTT
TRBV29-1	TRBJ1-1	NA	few	CSVNTGLNTEAFF	TGCAGCGTTAACACAGGGCTGAACACTGAAGCTTTCTTT
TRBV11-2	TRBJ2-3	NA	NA	CASSLDRMDTQYF	TGTGCCAGCAGCTTAGATCGCATGGATACGCAGTATTTT
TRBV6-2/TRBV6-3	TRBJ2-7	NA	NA	CASGVFSGFYEQYF	TGTGCCAGCGGTGTTTTTAGCGGCTTCTACGAGCAGTACTTC
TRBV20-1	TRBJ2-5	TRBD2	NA	CSARGLSGRTQETQYF	TGCAGTGCTAGAGGTCTGAGCGGGAGGACTCAAGAGACCCAGTACTTC
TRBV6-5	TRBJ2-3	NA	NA	CATRRGGGTDTQYF	TGTGCCACCCGACGGGGCGGGGGCACAGATACGCAGTATTTT
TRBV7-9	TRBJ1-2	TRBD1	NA	CASSQARTGNGYTF	TGTGCCAGCAGCCAAGCACGGACAGGGAATGGCTACACCTTC
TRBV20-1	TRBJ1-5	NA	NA	CSARENAGQPQHF	TGCAGTGCTAGAGAGAATGCAGGACAGCCCCAGCATTTT
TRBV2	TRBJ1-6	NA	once	CASSARGANSPLHF	TGTGCCAGCAGCGCGAGGGGGGCTAATTCACCCCTCCACTTT
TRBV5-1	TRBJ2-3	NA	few	CAGSLGQTSTDTQYF	TGCGCCGGCAGCTTGGGTCAGACCTCCACAGATACGCAGTATTTT
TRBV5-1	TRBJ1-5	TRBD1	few	CASSWGQGTQPQHF	TGCGCCAGCAGCTGGGGACAGGGGACTCAGCCCCAGCATTTT